This T cell receptor (beta chain) derives from a study of shared clonotypes between healthy human individuals. Points from the study as a whole: What rarefaction showed was incomplete sorted-subset sequencing despite large depth.

Naive CD8 cells comprised CD45RO-negative, CCR7-positively selected cells, excluding terminally differentiated effector memory CD45RA+ cells. As to this clone: Its target is unknown. One end of the junction is discordant with germline, which a read error may explain.

Germline V CDR1 and CDR2: SEHNR, FQNEAQ (reference sequence). The CDR3 spans 16 residues. Deep level was the assay's run setting. Every subset had its genomic DNA shared out evenly among several immunoSEQ plates. Here immunoSEQ multiplex PCR was the method, and the copy in TCRdb shows in-frame clones only, minus some. The table records roughly 590,000 clones, roughly 96% of them present only once. Sequenced: naive CD8+ T cells sorted from blood. The clonotype comes from a woman aged 25 to 39 in good health. The chain employs TRBV7-9 and TRBJ1-1, with D possibly matching TRBD1 (5 bases). For the CDR3, the DNA is TGTGCCAGCAGCATAGCCGGGGGTGCTATGAACACTGAAGCTTTCTTT. It yields the protein CASSIAGGAMNTEAFF.